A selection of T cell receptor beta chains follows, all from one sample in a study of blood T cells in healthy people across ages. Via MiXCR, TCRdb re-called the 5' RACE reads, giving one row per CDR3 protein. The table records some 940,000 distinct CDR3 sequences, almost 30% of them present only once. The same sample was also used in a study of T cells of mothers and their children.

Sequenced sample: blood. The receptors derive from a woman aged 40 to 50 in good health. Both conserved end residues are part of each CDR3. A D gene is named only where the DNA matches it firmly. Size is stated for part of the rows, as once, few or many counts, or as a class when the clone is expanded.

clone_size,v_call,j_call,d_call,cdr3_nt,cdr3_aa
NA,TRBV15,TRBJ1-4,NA,TGTGCCGCCAGCCGAGTGGTGAACGGGGGGGAAAAACTGTTTTTT,CAASRVVNGGEKLFF
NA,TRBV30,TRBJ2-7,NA,TGTGCCTGGAACAGGGAGTACGAGCAGTACTTC,CAWNREYEQYF
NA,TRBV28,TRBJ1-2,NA,TGTGCCAGCAGTTTCGGGCATCCCGGGGACTATGGCTACACCTTC,CASSFGHPGDYGYTF
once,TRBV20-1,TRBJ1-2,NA,TGCAGTGCTAGCCGGGGGGGGGCGATTGGCTACACCTTC,CSASRGGAIGYTF
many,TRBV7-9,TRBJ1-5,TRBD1,TGTGCCAGCAGCCCACAGGGGACAAATCAGCCCCAGCATTTT,CASSPQGTNQPQHF
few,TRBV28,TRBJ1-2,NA,TGTGCCAGCCACCCAGGAGCCAGGGGCGGCTACACCTTC,CASHPGARGGYTF
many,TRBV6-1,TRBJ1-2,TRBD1,TGTGCCAGCAGCCGGACAGGAATCTATGGCTACACCTTC,CASSRTGIYGYTF
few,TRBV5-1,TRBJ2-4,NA,TGCGCCAGCAGCTCGATGCCAGCCAAAAACATTCAGTACTTC,CASSSMPAKNIQYF
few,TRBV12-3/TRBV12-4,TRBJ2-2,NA,TGTGCCAGCAGCGGGTACACCGGGGAGCTGTTTTTT,CASSGYTGELFF
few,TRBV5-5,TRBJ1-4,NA,TGTGCCAGCAGAATATCTTCCGCAACTAATGAAAAACTGTTTTTT,CASRISSATNEKLFF
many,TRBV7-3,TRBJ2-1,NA,TGTGCCAGCAGCTTAGCTCTGGGCCCCTACAATGAGCAGTTCTTC,CASSLALGPYNEQFF
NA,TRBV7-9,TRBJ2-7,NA,TGTGCCAGCAGCCCGAGGACAGTCGTGGACGGGCAGTACTTC,CASSPRTVVDGQYF
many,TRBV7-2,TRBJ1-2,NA,TGTGCCAGCAGCTTGCTAGGGGGGAGTCAGGTCTATGGCTACACCTTC,CASSLLGGSQVYGYTF
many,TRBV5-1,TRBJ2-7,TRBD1,TGCGCCAGCAGCTTGGCGGGACAGGGTATGTACGAGCAGTACTTC,CASSLAGQGMYEQYF
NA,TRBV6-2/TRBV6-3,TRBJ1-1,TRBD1,TGTGCCAGCAAGAGTAAGCAGGGGGCGCGGGGCACTGAAGCTTTCTTT,CASKSKQGARGTEAFF
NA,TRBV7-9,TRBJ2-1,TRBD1,TGTGCCAGCAGCTACCAACGAGACAGGGACAATGAGCAGTTCTTC,CASSYQRDRDNEQFF
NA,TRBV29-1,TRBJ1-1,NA,TGCAGCGTGGTGGGGGGGGTGAAGACTGAAGCTTTCTTT,CSVVGGVKTEAFF
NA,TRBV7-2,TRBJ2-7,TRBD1,TGTGCCAGCAGCTTAGGGGTAGGGGGCTTCGACGAGCAGTACTTC,CASSLGVGGFDEQYF
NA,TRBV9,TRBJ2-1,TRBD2,TGTGCCAGCAGCGGCGGACTAGCGGTAGGGTACAATGAGCAGTTCTTC,CASSGGLAVGYNEQFF
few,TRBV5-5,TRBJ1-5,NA,TGTGCCAGCAGCTTGGCAGGGTGGGACAATCAGCCCCAGCATTTT,CASSLAGWDNQPQHF
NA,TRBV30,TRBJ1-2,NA,TGTGCCTGGAGTGTACGAGAAGGGACTTCTGGGCGAGGCTACACCTTC,CAWSVREGTSGRGYTF
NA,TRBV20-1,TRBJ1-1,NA,TGCAGTGCTAGAGATTACACTGAAGCTTTCTTT,CSARDYTEAFF
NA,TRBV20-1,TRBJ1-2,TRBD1,TGCAGTGCTAGGACGGTGACAGGGAACTATGGCTACACCTTC,CSARTVTGNYGYTF
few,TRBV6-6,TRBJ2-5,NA,TGTGCCAGCTTACACCCGGGATCCGGAGAGACCCAGTACTTC,CASLHPGSGETQYF
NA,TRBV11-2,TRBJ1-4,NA,TGTGCCAGCAGCTTTAACAGCTTTAATGAAAAACTGTTTTTT,CASSFNSFNEKLFF
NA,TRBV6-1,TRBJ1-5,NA,TGTGCCAGCAGTGAATTACGGGACACCGTCAATCAGCCCCAGCATTTT,CASSELRDTVNQPQHF
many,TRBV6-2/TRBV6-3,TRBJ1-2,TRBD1,TGTGCCAGCAGACCTCCGGGACAGGAGGCCTCGCGTGGCTACACCTTC,CASRPPGQEASRGYTF
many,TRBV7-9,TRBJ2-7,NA,TGTGCCAGCAGCCGACGACAGAGCTCCTACGAGCAGTACTTC,CASSRRQSSYEQYF
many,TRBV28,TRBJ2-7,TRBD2,TGTGCCAGCACCAGACTAGCGGGGGGCCCCTCCTACGAGCAGTACTTC,CASTRLAGGPSYEQYF
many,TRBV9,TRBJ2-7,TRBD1,TGTGCCAGCAGCGCCGGACAGGGCACTTACGAGCAGTACTTC,CASSAGQGTYEQYF
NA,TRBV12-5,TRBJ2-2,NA,TGTGCTAGTGGTTTGTCCCAGGGAGGCGGGGAGCTGTTTTTT,CASGLSQGGGELFF
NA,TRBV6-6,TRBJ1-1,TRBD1,TGTGCCAGCAGTTACTCCGGACAGGGGGACACTGAAGCTTTCTTT,CASSYSGQGDTEAFF
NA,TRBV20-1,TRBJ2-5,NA,TGCAGTGTTAGAGGAGGCCTATCTTTTGACTCGACCCAGTACTTC,CSVRGGLSFDSTQYF
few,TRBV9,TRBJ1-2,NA,TGTGCCAGCAGCGGAGCAGGCTTCGACTATGGCTACACCTTC,CASSGAGFDYGYTF
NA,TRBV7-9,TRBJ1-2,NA,TGTGCCAGCAGCTTAAGCGAAAACTTTGGCTACACCTTC,CASSLSENFGYTF
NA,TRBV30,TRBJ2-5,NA,TGTGCCTGGAGACCAAGGGGTGGCGAGACCCAGTACTTC,CAWRPRGGETQYF
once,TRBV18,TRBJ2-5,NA,TGTGCCGGCTCACCACCGTCTCAGGGACCAAGTGAGACCCAGTACTTC,CAGSPPSQGPSETQYF
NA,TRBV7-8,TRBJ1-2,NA,TGTGCCAGCAGCTTATTAGTGGGCCCCCCTGGCTACACCTTC,CASSLLVGPPGYTF
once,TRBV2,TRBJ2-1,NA,TGTGCCAGCAGAACCGGGGTCTCCTACAGTGAGCAGTTCTTC,CASRTGVSYSEQFF
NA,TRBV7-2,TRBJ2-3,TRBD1,TGTGCCAGCAGCTACCGGGACAGGGGGCTGTCAGATACGCAGTATTTT,CASSYRDRGLSDTQYF
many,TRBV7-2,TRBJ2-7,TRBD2,TGTGCCAGCAGCAATCTAGCGGGGGCCGCCTACGAGCAGTACTTC,CASSNLAGAAYEQYF
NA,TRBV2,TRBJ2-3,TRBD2,TGTGCCAGCAGTGTCCTAGCGGGGGGAACAGATACGCAGTATTTT,CASSVLAGGTDTQYF
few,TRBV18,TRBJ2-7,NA,TGTGCCAGCTCACCACCGACAGACGGATCCTACGAGCAGTACTTC,CASSPPTDGSYEQYF
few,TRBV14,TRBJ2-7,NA,TGTGCCAGCAGCCGAGGACTGCAGGGGCTCTACGAGCAGTACTTC,CASSRGLQGLYEQYF
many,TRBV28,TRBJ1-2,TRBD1,TGTGCCAGCAGTTTAGATCAGGGGGCGGATGGCTACACCTTC,CASSLDQGADGYTF
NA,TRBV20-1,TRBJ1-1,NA,TGCAGTGCTAGAGCTGAGGACAGACTGAACACTGAAGCTTTCTTT,CSARAEDRLNTEAFF
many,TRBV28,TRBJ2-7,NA,TGTGCCAGCAGCCCACCCCAGGGGCACTCCTACGAGCAGTACTTC,CASSPPQGHSYEQYF
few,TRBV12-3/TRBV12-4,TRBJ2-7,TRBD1,TGTGCCAGCAGTCCAAGGACAGGGGGAGGCAAGCAGTACTTC,CASSPRTGGGKQYF
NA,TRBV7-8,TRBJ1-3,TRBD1,TGTGCCAGCAGACGTGGACAGGGAGTTGGAAACACCATATATTTT,CASRRGQGVGNTIYF
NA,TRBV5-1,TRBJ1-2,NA,TGCGCCAGCAGCTGGGATGGTCGAGACACCTATGGCTACACCTTC,CASSWDGRDTYGYTF
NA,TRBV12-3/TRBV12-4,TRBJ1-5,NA,TGTGCCAGCAGTTTAGGAACAGGGAAAAATCAGCCCCAGCATTTT,CASSLGTGKNQPQHF
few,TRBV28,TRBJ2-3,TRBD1,TGTGCCAGCAGTTTACCGGGACAGGGGTATACGCAGTATTTT,CASSLPGQGYTQYF
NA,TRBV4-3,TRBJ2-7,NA,TGCGCCAGCAGCCAAAGGGTATACTACGAGCAGTACTTC,CASSQRVYYEQYF
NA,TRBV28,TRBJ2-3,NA,TGTGCCAGCGGGACCCCCGGCACAGATACGCAGTCTTTT,CASGTPGTDTQSF
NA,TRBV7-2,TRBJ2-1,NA,TGCGCCGGCAGCTCCGGGGGTACTCTCTACAATGAGCAGTTCTTC,CAGSSGGTLYNEQFF
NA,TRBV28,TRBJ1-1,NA,TGTGCCAGCAGTACCCCTCGGGGGAATGCCCCCGAAGCTTTCTTT,CASSTPRGNAPEAFF
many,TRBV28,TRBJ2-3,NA,TGTGCCAGCAGTTTACCTATGGCGGGGGCCCGATTTACGCAGTATTTT,CASSLPMAGARFTQYF
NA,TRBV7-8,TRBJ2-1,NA,TGTGCCAGCAGCCCTGTAACGGGACTCGCCACGGTTGAGCAGTTCTTC,CASSPVTGLATVEQFF
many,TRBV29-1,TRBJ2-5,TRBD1,TGCAGCGCCAGAAGGGGGACAGGGAAGGAGACCCAGTACTTC,CSARRGTGKETQYF
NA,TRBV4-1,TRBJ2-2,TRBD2,TGCGCCAGCAGCCAGAGGGGTAGCGGGGGGACAAACACCGGGGAGCTGTTTTTT,CASSQRGSGGTNTGELFF